This TCR beta chain originates from a study of blood T cell repertoires in COVID-19 (dated by TCRdb to the early 2020s). With respect to the entire study: The collaborator samples originated in the United States, Italy and Spain and spanned the acute and convalescent phases of COVID-19. The material from the prospective study consisted of cDNA or gDNA derived from T cells, B-cell-depleted T cells, or PBMCs. Subjects who had been exposed to COVID-19, were actively infected with it, or had recovered from it provided the deeply sampled blood TCRbeta repertoires that made up the dataset. The repertoires were released in a freely available public database intended as a resource for research on the immune response to SARS-CoV-2. Samples came from the ongoing ImmuneRACE study (first 160 participants) plus 1,254 subjects from 6 global collaborators. Sample metadata almost always included a de-identified subject ID, COVID-19 status, age in years and sex. Where HLA class I and class II types were available, the types were taken from metadata supplied by the sample provider, not from assay-based typing. Results and caveats for the whole study, not just this receptor: The quantity of clinical and demographic metadata differed by source and by participant and was supplied without curation.

The CDR3 covers 16 residues, taking in both the cysteine and the phenylalanine. Kept here is only the CDR3 DNA, which spans 48 bases and is read in frame from base 1. Per the germline V gene, SGHDT is the CDR1 and YYEEEE is the CDR2. The germline ends are 13 bases apart after V is trimmed by 3 bases and J by 1 base. This clone came up a few times. Its antigen remains unidentified. Base qualities are not provided; no much larger clone lies one nucleotide away. The immunoSEQ Assay, a bias-controlled multiplex PCR, was used to amplify TCRbeta CDR3 regions from genomic DNA. As for how the authors treated the data: Within the assay, amplification of reference gene primers was used to estimate how many nucleated cells each sample contained. To quantify the absolute abundance of each unique TCRbeta CDR3 rearrangement, sequence reads were collapsed and filtered. For each sample, productive Simpson clonality was calculated by taking the square root of Simpson's diversity index across productive rearrangements. TCRdb carries this immuneACCESS record with in-frame sequences only. Its versions omit some clonotypes, under half of them owing to an unresolved V gene in the studies checked, with the rest unexplained. V and J calls and clone size are as listed in that table; D and trimming were resolved from the DNA. The sample table contains around 67,000 clones; only one count was recorded for about 80% of them. Of the sample, roughly a third is held by the ten largest clones.

Each collaborating institution followed its own protocols to collect whole blood in K2EDTA tubes. Collaborator samples were shipped for TCRbeta analysis as frozen whole blood, isolated PBMCs, or DNA extracted from either sample type. Input material: peripheral blood. The chain links TRBV5-6 with TRBJ2-2; TRBD2 is perhaps the D gene, given 6 matching bases. The origin of this receptor is an older woman with acute or convalescent COVID-19. The nucleotide sequence is TGTGCCAGCAGCTGGACCGGGAGTGGGAACACCGGGGAGCTGTTTTTT. Its translation is CASSWTGSGNTGELFF.